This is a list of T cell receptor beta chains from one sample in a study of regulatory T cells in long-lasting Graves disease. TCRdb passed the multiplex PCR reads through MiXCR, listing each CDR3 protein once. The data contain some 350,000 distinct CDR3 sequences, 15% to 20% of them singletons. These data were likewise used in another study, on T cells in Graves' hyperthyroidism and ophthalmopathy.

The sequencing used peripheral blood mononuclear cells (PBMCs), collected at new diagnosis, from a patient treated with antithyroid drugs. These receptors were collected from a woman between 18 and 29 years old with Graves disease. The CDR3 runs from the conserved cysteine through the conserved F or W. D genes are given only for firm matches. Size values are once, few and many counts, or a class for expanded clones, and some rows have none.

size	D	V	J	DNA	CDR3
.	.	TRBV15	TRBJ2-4	TGTGCCACCAGCAGAGCCGGATCAGACATTCAGTACTTC	CATSRAGSDIQYF
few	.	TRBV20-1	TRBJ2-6	TGCAGTGCTAGCTTACGAGTAGGATGGGGCTCTGGGGCCAACGTCCTGACTTTC	CSASLRVGWGSGANVLTF
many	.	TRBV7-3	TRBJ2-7	TGTGCCAGCAGCTTATCGAGCAAGAGGGAGCAGTACTTC	CASSLSSKREQYF
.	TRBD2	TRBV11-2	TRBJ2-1	TGTGCCAGCAGTCCGAGCGGGGGGAACTACAATGAGCAGTTCTTC	CASSPSGGNYNEQFF
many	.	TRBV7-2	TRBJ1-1	TGTGCCAGCAGCCACCGGGCAGGAGCTTTCTTT	CASSHRAGAFF
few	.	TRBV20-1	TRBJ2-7	TGCAGTGCAACCTCGGCGATAGGCTACGAGCAGTACTTC	CSATSAIGYEQYF
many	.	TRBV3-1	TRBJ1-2	TGTGCCAGCAGCCCTGCAGGTCTCTATGGCTACACCTTC	CASSPAGLYGYTF
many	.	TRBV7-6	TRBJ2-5	TGTGCCAGCAGCTTAGGGGCAGGGAACCAAGAGACCCAGTACTTC	CASSLGAGNQETQYF
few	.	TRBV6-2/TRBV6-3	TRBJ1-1	TGTGCCAGCATAAGTCGGGGGACATCGAACACTGAAGCTTTCTTT	CASISRGTSNTEAFF
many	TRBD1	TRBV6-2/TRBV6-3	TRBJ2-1	TGTGCCAGCAGCTCCTCGGGACAGGGTTATGAGCAGTTCTTC	CASSSSGQGYEQFF
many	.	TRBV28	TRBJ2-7	TGTGCCAGCAGTTTACCCCGCGGCGAGCAGTACTTC	CASSLPRGEQYF
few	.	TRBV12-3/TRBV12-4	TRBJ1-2	TGTGCCAGCAGTTCCTTCGGCGGGAATGGCTACACCTTC	CASSSFGGNGYTF
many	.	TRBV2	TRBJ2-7	TGTGCCAGCAGGGGTGGGGCGTTGGAGCAGTACTTC	CASRGGALEQYF
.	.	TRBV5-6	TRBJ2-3	TGTGCCAGCAGCCCTACAGCGGCCCCAGATACGCAGTATTTT	CASSPTAAPDTQYF
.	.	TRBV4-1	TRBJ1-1	TGCGCCAGCAGCCAGGCGGTTCAGGGTTATGAAGCTTTCTTT	CASSQAVQGYEAFF
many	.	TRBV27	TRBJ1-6	TGTGCCAGCAGAGCGACAGCTACTAGCTCCTATAATTCACCCCTCCACTTT	CASRATATSSYNSPLHF
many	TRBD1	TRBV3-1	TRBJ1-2	TGTGCCAGCAGTCCAGGGGGGGGCTACACCTTC	CASSPGGGYTF
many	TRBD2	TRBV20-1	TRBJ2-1	TGCAGTGCTAGAGATCATTCCCTTTCTAGCGGGGGGGCTCGGAATGAGCAGTTCTTC	CSARDHSLSSGGARNEQFF
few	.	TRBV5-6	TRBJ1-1	TGTGCCAGCAGCTTGCGGGGCAGGGTAGCTTGGAACACTGAAGCTTTCTTT	CASSLRGRVAWNTEAFF
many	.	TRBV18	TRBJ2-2	TGTGCCAGCTCATCAACGATGAACACCGGGGAGCTGTTTTTT	CASSSTMNTGELFF
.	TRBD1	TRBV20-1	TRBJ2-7	TGCAGTGCTTGGACAGGGGGTACCTACGAGCAGTACTTC	CSAWTGGTYEQYF
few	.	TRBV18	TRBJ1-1	TGTGCCAGCTCACCCCCCATTGGGTCTGACACTGAAGCTTTCTTT	CASSPPIGSDTEAFF
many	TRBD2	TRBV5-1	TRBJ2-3	TGCGCCAGCAGTCGCACCGGGACTAGCGGGGGATTTGATACGCAGTATTTT	CASSRTGTSGGFDTQYF
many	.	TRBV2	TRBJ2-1	TGTGCCAGCAGCGCCCAGGGACCAGCCTACAATGAGCAGTTCTTC	CASSAQGPAYNEQFF
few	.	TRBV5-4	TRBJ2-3	TGTGCCAGCAGCTTGATAGCGACAGATACGCAGTATTTT	CASSLIATDTQYF
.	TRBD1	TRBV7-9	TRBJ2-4	TGTGCCAGCAGCACCCGGACAGGGTCCAAAAACATTCAGTACTTC	CASSTRTGSKNIQYF
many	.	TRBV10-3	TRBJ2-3	TGTGCCATCAGTCTAGGCACAGATACGCAGTATTTT	CAISLGTDTQYF
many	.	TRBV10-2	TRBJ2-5	TGCGCCAGCAGTGAGCCAGGGGAAAGGAAAGAGACCCAGTACTTC	CASSEPGERKETQYF
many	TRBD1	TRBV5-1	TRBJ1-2	TGCGCCAGCAGCGTTGACAGGGCTTCTATCGGCTACACCTTC	CASSVDRASIGYTF
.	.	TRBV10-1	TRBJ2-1	TGCGCCAGCAGTGAAGTCGCGGGACGGCAGTTCTTC	CASSEVAGRQFF
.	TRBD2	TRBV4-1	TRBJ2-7	TGCGCCAGCAGCCGCCCGGGACTAGCGGGCTACGAGCAGTACTTC	CASSRPGLAGYEQYF
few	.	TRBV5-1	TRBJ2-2	TGCGCCAGCAAAAGCGGGCCGAACACCGGGGAGCTGTTTTTT	CASKSGPNTGELFF
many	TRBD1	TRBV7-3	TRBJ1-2	TGTGCCAGCAGCAACCGGACAGGGCCTAACTATGGCTACACCTTC	CASSNRTGPNYGYTF
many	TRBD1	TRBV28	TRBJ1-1	TGTGCCAGCACCAGATACAGATGGGACAGGGGGCGCGGGAACACTGAAGCTTTCTTT	CASTRYRWDRGRGNTEAFF
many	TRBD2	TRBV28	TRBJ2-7	TGTGCCAGCAGTTTGGTTACGGGAGGGCCACACGAGCAGTACTTC	CASSLVTGGPHEQYF
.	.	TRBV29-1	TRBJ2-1	TGCAGCGTTGAAGTCCCCACCTACAATGAGCAGTTCTTC	CSVEVPTYNEQFF
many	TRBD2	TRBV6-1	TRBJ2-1	TGTGCCAGCAGCCCAGCGGGAGGGCCGGGCGATGAGCAGTTCTTC	CASSPAGGPGDEQFF
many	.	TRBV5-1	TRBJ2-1	TGCGCCAGCAGCTCGCGTTGGGACAATGAGCAGTTCTTC	CASSSRWDNEQFF
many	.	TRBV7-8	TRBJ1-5	TGTGCCAGCAGCCCTAGACGGTTGGTACCCCAGCATTTT	CASSPRRLVPQHF
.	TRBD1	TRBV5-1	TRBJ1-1	TGCGCCAGCAGCCTCTTGCCGGGACAGGCCACTGAAGCTTTCTTT	CASSLLPGQATEAFF
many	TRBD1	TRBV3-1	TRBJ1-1	TGTGCCAGCAGCCCTGACAGGGGAATCCCTGAAGCTTTCTTT	CASSPDRGIPEAFF
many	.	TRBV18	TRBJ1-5	TGTGCCAGCTCACCTACGGCGGATCAGCCCCAGCATTTT	CASSPTADQPQHF
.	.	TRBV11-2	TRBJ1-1	TGTGCCAGCAGCTTAGAAATCGGCGGTGGGGGAACTGAAGCTTTCTTT	CASSLEIGGGGTEAFF
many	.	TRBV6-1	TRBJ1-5	TGTGCCAGCAGCCGGGGCAATCAGCCCCAGCATTTT	CASSRGNQPQHF
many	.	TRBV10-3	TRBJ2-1	TGTGCCATCAGTGAACCCCTGGGGAGGAATGAGCAGTTCTTC	CAISEPLGRNEQFF
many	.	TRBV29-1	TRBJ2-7	TGCAGCGCCCTAGGAGGGAGCTCCTACGAGCAGTACTTC	CSALGGSSYEQYF
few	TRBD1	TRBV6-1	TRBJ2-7	TGTGCCAGCAGATTTAGGACAGGGGGCTACTACGAGCAGTACTTC	CASRFRTGGYYEQYF
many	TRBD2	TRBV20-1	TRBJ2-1	TGCAGTGCTAGGCTCCCCCCCCCGGGCGGGAGAAGCAATGAGCAGTTCTTC	CSARLPPPGGRSNEQFF
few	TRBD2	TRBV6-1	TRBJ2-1	TGTGCCAGCAGCAGACTAGCGGGCGAGCAGTTCTTC	CASSRLAGEQFF
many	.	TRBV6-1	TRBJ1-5	TGTGCCAGCAGTGAAGGTCACAGACGAACGGATCAGCCCCAGCATTTT	CASSEGHRRTDQPQHF
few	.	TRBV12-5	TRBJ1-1	TGTGCTAGTGGTTTGGCGGGGGGGTCATGGACTGAAGCTTTCTTT	CASGLAGGSWTEAFF
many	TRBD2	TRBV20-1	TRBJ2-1	TGCAGTGCTACTAGCGGGAGTCGATCCTACAATGAGCAGTTCTTC	CSATSGSRSYNEQFF
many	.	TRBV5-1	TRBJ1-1	TGCGCCAGCAGCATCAAAGGATACCGGAACACTGAAGCTTTCTTT	CASSIKGYRNTEAFF
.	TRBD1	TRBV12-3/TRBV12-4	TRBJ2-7	TGTGCCAGCAGTCGCGCCGGGACAGGGTCCTACGAGCAGTACTTC	CASSRAGTGSYEQYF
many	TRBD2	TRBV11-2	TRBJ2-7	TGTGCCAGCAGCTTAGGAGGCCTAGCGGGTCTCGACGAGCAGTACTTC	CASSLGGLAGLDEQYF
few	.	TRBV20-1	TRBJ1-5	TGCAGTGCTAGACGCGACATTAGCAATCAGCCCCAGCATTTT	CSARRDISNQPQHF
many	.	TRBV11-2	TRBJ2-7	TGTGCCAGCAGCTCCGAATCCCAGGGGTACGAGCAGTACTTC	CASSSESQGYEQYF
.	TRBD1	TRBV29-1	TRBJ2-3	TGCAGCGTTGAGCAAACCCGACAGGGGCCATCCACAGATACGCAGTATTTT	CSVEQTRQGPSTDTQYF
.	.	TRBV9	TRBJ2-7	TGTGCCAGCAGCGTAGCCGGGAGTGTCGAGCAGTACTTC	CASSVAGSVEQYF
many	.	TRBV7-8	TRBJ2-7	TGTGCCAGCAGCCCAACCCCTAGCCCACTTGGGGAGCAGTACTTC	CASSPTPSPLGEQYF